The present T cell receptor (beta chain) was sequenced within a study of blood T cell repertoires in COVID-19. Study as a whole: Sample material is recorded as cDNA or gDNA derived from T cells, B-cell-depleted T cells, or PBMCs.

The CDR3 has 15 amino acids. CDR1 SEHNR and CDR2 FQNEAQ come from the germline V gene (reference sequence). After removal of 8 bases from V and 4 bases from J, the junction contained 9 bases not matched to a gene. As originally analysed: Amplification with reference gene primers provided the estimates of nucleated cell counts. Measured with immunoSEQ multiplex PCR; TCRdb has only the in-frame clones, and not every one. The V and J calls and clone size come from that table; D and trimming were worked out from the DNA. The sample has about 210,000 clones, 84% seen once. The cohort comprised adults aged roughly 18 to 100 years residing in approximately 25 US areas. Allocation to cohorts depended on clinical history reported by the participants.

The sample consisted of PBMCs or T cells enriched from blood (not recorded which). The receptor was isolated from a woman aged 25 to 39 who had been exposed to COVID-19. The chain combines TRBV7-9 with TRBJ2-1, with TRBD1 matching over 9 bases. CDR3 bases: TGTGCCAGCGGACCTACCGGGACAGGGTACAATGAGCAGTTCTTC. As protein: CASGPTGTGYNEQFF.